These 6 T cell receptor beta chains share one sample of origin, sequenced in a study of monozygotic twins with inflammatory bowel disease. Using the 5' RACE reads, TCRdb records one entry per CDR3 protein without DNA. The listing records over 150,000 distinct CDR3 sequences. The material sequenced was blood. These receptors were obtained from a human donor with ulcerative colitis or Crohn's disease, or a healthy co-twin of an affected twin (not recorded which).

This sequence joins TRBV11-2 and TRBJ2-1; TCRdb's assignment of TRBD2 cannot be checked, as there is no DNA. This CDR3 contains 16 residues. Looked up from germline, CDR1 is SGHAT and CDR2 is FQNNGV. The chain's CDR3 is CASSLRLAGASNEQFF. The full variable domain, in which reference TRBV11-2 and TRBJ2-1 provide the parts outside the CDR3, is EAGVAQSPRYKIIEKRQSVAFWCNPISGHATLYWYQQILGQGPKLLIQFQNNGVVDDSQLPKDRFSAERLKGVDSTLKIQPAKLEDSAVYLCASSLRLAGASNEQFFGPGTRLTVL.

The chain links TRBV5-5 to TRBJ2-2. Looked up from germline, CDR1 is SGHKS and CDR2 is YYEKEE (reference sequence). This CDR3 contains 13 residues. CDR3 in amino acids: CASSPYNTGELFF.

This chain joins TRBV20-1 and TRBJ2-2; the D gene TCRdb calls, TRBD2, cannot be checked with no DNA. The CDR3 length is 12 residues. Germline loops: CDR1 DFQATT, CDR2 SNEGSKA (reference sequence). CDR3 loop: CSARDRRWELFF.

The chain combines TRBV12-3 or TRBV12-4 with TRBJ2-1. CDR3 size: 12 residues. CDR3: CASSRLANEQFF.

The chain recombines TRBV19 with TRBJ2-1; as DNA is missing, the TRBD2 call by TCRdb cannot be tested. Germline CDR1 is LNHDA and CDR2 is SQIVND (reference sequence). The CDR3 length is 17 residues. The CDR3 reads CASLGGTSGPGDNEQFF.

The chain recombines TRBV25-1 with TRBJ1-4; TCRdb calls TRBD1, which cannot be checked without DNA. This CDR3 is built from 13 residues. Germline loops: CDR1 MGHDK, CDR2 SYGVNS. The CDR3: CASSGPLGEKLFF.